This T cell receptor beta chain was recovered during a study of chemoradiotherapy in HPV16-positive cancers. V was pared by 5 bases and J by 6 bases, with 19 bases between. The CDR3 totals 16 residues. Germline V gene lookup returns CDR1 SGHTA and CDR2 FQGNSA. TCRdb keeps only in-frame clones here, not all; method: immunoSEQ multiplex PCR. The profile covers roughly 12,000 clones, with about two thirds appearing a single time and 8.3% taken by the ten largest. Over chemoradiotherapy, repertoires were sampled more than once. Findings of the study overall: Non-HPV-specific T cells did not expand in tumors during treatment, whereas candidate HPV-specific clones and E7-related motifs did.

Turning to this clone: Its cognate antigen is unknown.

This chain uses TRBV7-2 with TRBJ2-2; no clear D. This clonotype was obtained from a human donor with HPV-associated anogenital cancer. This specimen was collected from a patient who underwent chemoradiotherapy. CDR3 bases: TGTGCCAGCAGCACCCGAGTTGGGTCGGGCCCCGGGGAGCTGTTTTTT. It yields the protein CASSTRVGSGPGELFF.